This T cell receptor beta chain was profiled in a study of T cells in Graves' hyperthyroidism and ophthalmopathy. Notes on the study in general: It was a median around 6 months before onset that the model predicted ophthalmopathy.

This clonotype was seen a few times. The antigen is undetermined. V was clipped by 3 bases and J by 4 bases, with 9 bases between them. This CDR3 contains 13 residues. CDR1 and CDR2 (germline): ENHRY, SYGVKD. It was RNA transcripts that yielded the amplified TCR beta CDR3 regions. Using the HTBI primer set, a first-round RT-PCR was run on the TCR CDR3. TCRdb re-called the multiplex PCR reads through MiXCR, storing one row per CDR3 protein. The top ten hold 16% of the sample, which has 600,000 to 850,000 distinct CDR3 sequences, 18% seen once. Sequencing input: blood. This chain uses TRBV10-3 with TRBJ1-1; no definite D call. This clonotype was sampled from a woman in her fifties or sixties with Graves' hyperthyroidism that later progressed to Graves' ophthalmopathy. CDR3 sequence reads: CAISDTQATEAFF. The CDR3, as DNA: TGTGCCATCAGTGATACCCAGGCCACTGAAGCTTTCTTT.